Given below is one T cell receptor (beta chain) in context. The sample comes from a study of shared clonotypes between healthy human individuals. Authors' processing steps: Filtering differed, since immunoSEQ gave only junction sequences and no quality scores. Clones were read by immunoSEQ multiplex PCR, and TCRdb kept only the in-frame ones, dropping some. V and J calls plus clone size are reproduced from that table; the DNA served to infer D and trimming. The data hold about 1.5 million clones, with around 97% observed a single time. The specimen was naive CD4+ T cells sorted from blood. The subset is: CD45RA+ positively selected. The clonotype comes from a man aged 25 to 40 in good health.

The CDR3 loop reads CASSDRGSGANVLTF. For the CDR3, the DNA is TGTGCCAGCAGTGATCGAGGCTCTGGGGCCAACGTCCTGACTTTC. The J gene is TRBJ2-6, the V gene TRBV6-1; no firm D call. Per germline, CDR1 MNHNS and CDR2 SASEGT. The V gene lost 3 bases and the J gene lost 0 bases, with 6 bases spanning the gap. This CDR3 region has 15 residues.